A single sample gave rise to the 16 T cell receptor beta chains below, sequenced in a study of vaccination effects on CD4 cells after COVID-19 (dated by TCRdb to 2022 to 2024). To identify antigen-specific CD4+ T cell clonotypes by their expansion, the ViraFEST assay first stimulated PBMC with viral peptide pools and then applied TCR sequencing. After approximately 11 days of culture, CD4+ T cells were isolated with the EasySep CD4+ T cell isolation kit. Two doses of either the BNT162b2 or the mRNA-1273 mRNA SARS-CoV-2 vaccine were administered to participants. Their specific antigens are unknown. Library generation was performed with the immunoSEQ multiplex PCR assay. This is the immuneACCESS table as TCRdb keeps it, with only in-frame sequences that have V and J called. A part of the clones is gone; compared with another copy, unresolved V genes explain less than half, and the rest is unexplained. The table for this sample lists tens of thousands of clones; just under 80% of them were counted only once. 2% of the sample rests with the top ten.

Sequencing was performed on CD4+ T cells from PBMCs cultured with HCoV-OC43 spike peptides, taken after COVID-19 vaccination. Explained via the paper, the cell subset or site label denotes: HCoV-OC43 spike overlapping peptide pool stimulation. All receptors come from a human donor who received a COVID-19 vaccine.

The genes are TRBV27 and TRBJ2-3; D gene uncertain. Trimming took 5 bases from V and 13 from J, leaving 16 bases between them. Germline CDR1 and CDR2: MNHEY and SMNVEV (reference sequence). The CDR3 covers 12 residues. In DNA, the CDR3 is TGTGCCAGCAGTACCCCTGGCCTAATGGAGTATTTT. Encoded protein: CASSTPGLMEYF.

This clone was seen a few times. The V and J genes are TRBV7-9 and TRBJ1-2; no definite D call. The germline V gene has CDR1 SEHNR and CDR2 FQNEAQ (reference sequence). The CDR3 is 13 residues long. The germline V and J ends were trimmed by 5 bases and 3 bases, with 10 bases remaining between them. The CDR3 DNA is TGTGCCAGCAGCCAACTAAATCACTATGGCTACACCTTC. Residues: CASSQLNHYGYTF.

V usage is TRBV12-3 or TRBV12-4 and J usage is TRBJ2-7; unclear D gene. CDR3 length: 13 residues. The V gene lost 0 bases and the J gene lost 2 bases, with 5 bases spanning the gap. The CDR3 sequence is CASSLANTYEQYV. CDR3 DNA sequence: TGTGCCAGCAGTTTAGCTAACACCTACGAGCAGTACGTC.

The rearrangement joins TRBV4-1 to TRBJ1-2, with TRBD1 matching 7 bases. CDR3 size: 16 residues. The J segment lost 3 bases and the V segment lost 3 bases, leaving 10 bases of the junction unmatched. CDR1 is MGHRA and CDR2 is YSYEKL in the germline V gene. CDR3 in amino acids: CASSHLTGERDYGYTF. CDR3 coding DNA: TGCGCCAGCAGCCATCTCACAGGGGAAAGGGACTATGGCTACACCTTC.

The rearrangement links TRBV3-1 (or the pseudogene TRBV3-2) to TRBJ2-2; D ambiguous. Looked up from germline, CDR1 is LGHDT and CDR2 is YNNKEL (reference sequence). The CDR3 has 15 amino acids. With 5 bases removed from V and 4 bases from J, the gap between germline ends came to 14 bases. The CDR3 nucleotides read TGTGCCAGCAGCTTCAATCCAGCTCTCACCGGGGAGCTGTTTTTT. This gives the protein CASSFNPALTGELFF.

This clone has more than one count but fewer than ten. The chain has TRBV4-2 and TRBJ1-2; 8 nucleotides line up with TRBD1. CDR3 length: 16 residues. Germline trimming cut 2 bases from V and 4 bases from J; bases unmatched to any gene: 9. Germline V gene lookup returns CDR1 LGHNA and CDR2 YNFKEQ. In DNA form, the CDR3 reads TGTGCCAGCAGCCAACCCCCCGGACAGGGTGCCTATGGCTACACCTTC. Translated, it gives CASSQPPGQGAYGYTF.

This chain connects TRBV6-1 to TRBJ2-3; perhaps TRBD2 as D (6 bases). CDR1 and CDR2 (germline): MNHNS, SASEGT. This CDR3 region has 15 residues. Trimming removed 8 bases from V and 2 bases from J, with 17 bases in between. Here the CDR3 DNA reads TGTGCCAGCGTCCGGGACTCCTCTTCCACAGATACGCAGTATTTT. It translates to CASVRDSSSTDTQYF.

The chain is built from TRBV3-1 (or the pseudogene TRBV3-2) and TRBJ1-6, with 7 nucleotides matching TRBD1. The V segment lost 4 bases and the J segment 9 bases; nucleotides outside the gene matches: 6. The CDR3 is made up of 14 amino acids. In germline, CDR1 is LGHDT, CDR2 YNNKEL (reference sequence). CDR3 region: CASSPRTGGSPLHF. In DNA, the CDR3 is TGTGCCAGCAGCCCCAGGACAGGAGGTTCACCCCTCCACTTT.

The chain carries TRBV3-1 (or the pseudogene TRBV3-2) and TRBJ2-4; no clear D. Germline lookup yields CDR1 LGHDT and CDR2 YNNKEL (reference sequence). The germline V and J ends were trimmed by 6 bases and 0 bases, with 9 bases remaining between them. The CDR3 covers 14 residues. The CDR3: CASSPYGAKNIQYF. The CDR3, as DNA: TGTGCCAGCAGTCCCTATGGAGCCAAAAACATTCAGTACTTC.

The rearrangement uses TRBV6-5 and TRBJ2-2; 7 positions agree with TRBD1. The length of the CDR3 is 15 residues. V lost 6 bases to trimming and J lost 3 bases; unmatched junction nucleotides: 7. Looked up from germline, CDR1 is MNHEY and CDR2 is SVGAGI. In DNA form, the CDR3 reads TGTGCCAGCAGGAGAGACAGGGTGCACACCGGGGAGCTGTTTTTT. Protein sequence: CASRRDRVHTGELFF.

The V gene is TRBV5-1, the J gene TRBJ1-1; D call uncertain. Germline V gene data show CDR1 as SGHRS and CDR2 as YFSETQ. Trimming took 1 base from V and 1 from J, leaving 5 bases between them. The CDR3 extends over 13 amino acids. CDR3 coding DNA: TGCGCCAGCAGCTTGTATAGGAACACTGAAGCTTTCTTT. This gives the protein CASSLYRNTEAFF.

The chain joins TRBV25-1 to TRBJ2-1; the D gene is possibly TRBD2 (6 bases). Germline CDR1 MGHDK, CDR2 SYGVNS. The CDR3 runs to 17 residues. V was cut by 2 bases and J by 0 bases, with 14 bases left in between. CDR3: CASSERDSGRSYNEQFF. The CDR3 bases are TGTGCCAGCAGTGAAAGGGACTCAGGGCGCTCCTACAATGAGCAGTTCTTC.

This chain connects TRBV9 to TRBJ1-1; D is unresolved. V gave up 0 bases and J gave up 4 bases, with 13 bases separating them. The CDR3 has 15 residues. Germline V CDR1 and CDR2: SGDLS, YYNGEE. In DNA form, the CDR3 reads TGTGCCAGCAGCGTAGCGGTGACGACGGGCACTGAAGCTTTCTTT. The encoded protein is CASSVAVTTGTEAFF.

V gene TRBV19 combines with J gene TRBJ2-3, with 7 nucleotides matching TRBD1. J gave up 2 bases and V 8 bases, and 10 bases lay outside the gene matches. This CDR3 is 15 amino acids long. Germline V CDR1 and CDR2: LNHDA, SQIVND (reference sequence). CDR3 in DNA: TGTGCCAGTGCGGTGGGACAGACAGCCACAGATACGCAGTATTTT. Translation gives CASAVGQTATDTQYF.

This chain connects TRBV6-1 to TRBJ2-1; maybe TRBD1 (5 bases). Germline CDR1 and CDR2: MNHNS and SASEGT. This CDR3 comprises 15 residues. V lost 0 bases, J lost 3 bases, and 9 bases lay in between. The CDR3, as DNA: TGTGCCAGCAGTGAAGCAAGGGGTAGCTACAATGAGCAGTTCTTC. Translating gives CASSEARGSYNEQFF.

This clone was recorded a few times. The chain has TRBV5-1 and TRBJ2-2; D is undetermined. Trimming took off 4 bases at V and 7 bases at J, with 8 bases between the two ends. CDR1 is SGHRS and CDR2 is YFSETQ in the germline V gene. This CDR3 contains 12 residues. The CDR3 DNA reads TGCGCCAGCAGCCTGGTTGTCGGGGAGCTGTTTTTT. Amino acid sequence: CASSLVVGELFF.